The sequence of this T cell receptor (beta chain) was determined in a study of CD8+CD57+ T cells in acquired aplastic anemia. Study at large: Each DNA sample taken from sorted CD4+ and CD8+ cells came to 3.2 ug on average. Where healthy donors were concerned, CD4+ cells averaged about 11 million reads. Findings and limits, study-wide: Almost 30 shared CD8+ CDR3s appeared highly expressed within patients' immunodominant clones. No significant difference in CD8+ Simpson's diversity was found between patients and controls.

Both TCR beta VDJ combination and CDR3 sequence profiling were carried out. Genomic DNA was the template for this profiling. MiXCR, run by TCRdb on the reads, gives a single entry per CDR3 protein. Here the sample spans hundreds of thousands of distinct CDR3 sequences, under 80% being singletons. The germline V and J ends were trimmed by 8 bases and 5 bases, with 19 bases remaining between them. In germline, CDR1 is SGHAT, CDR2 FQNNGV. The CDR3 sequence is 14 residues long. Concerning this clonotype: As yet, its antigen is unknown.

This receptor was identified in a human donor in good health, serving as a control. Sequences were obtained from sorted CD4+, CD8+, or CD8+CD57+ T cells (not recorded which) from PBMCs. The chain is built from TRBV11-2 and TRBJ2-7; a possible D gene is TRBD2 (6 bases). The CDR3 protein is CASLPGLGGHEQYF. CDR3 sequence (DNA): TGTGCCAGCCTGCCGGGACTCGGAGGACACGAGCAGTACTTC.